Each of the 20 T cell receptor beta chains below was sequenced from the same sample in a study of shared clonotypes between healthy human individuals. Libraries were prepared by immunoSEQ multiplex PCR; TCRdb keeps only in-frame clonotypes and omits some of them. The data contain a few million clones, roughly 92% of them singletons. Sequenced: naive CD4+ T cells sorted from blood. Subset meaning: CD45RA+ positively selected. The receptors derive from a man in his late teens or twenties in good health.

This chain joins TRBV6-1 and TRBJ1-1; a possible D gene is TRBD1 (5 bases). This CDR3 has 14 residues. The V end lost 2 bases, the J end lost 5 bases, and 12 bases lay between the germline ends. CDR1 MNHNS and CDR2 SASEGT come from the germline V gene. The chain's CDR3 is CASSELGGRTEAFF. CDR3 sequence (DNA): TGTGCCAGCAGTGAACTCGGGGGACGGACTGAAGCTTTCTTT.

V is TRBV9 and J is TRBJ2-5; D call uncertain. The CDR3 is made up of 15 amino acids. The germline V gene encodes CDR1 SGDLS and CDR2 YYNGEE. Trimming took 0 bases from V and 1 from J, leaving 10 bases between them. CDR3 sequence (DNA): TGTGCCAGCAGCGTAGCGCCCCACACCCAAGAGACCCAGTACTTC. Translating it yields CASSVAPHTQETQYF.

The chain couples TRBV7-9 to TRBJ2-7; D gene ambiguous. The CDR3 length is 14 residues. Germline loops: CDR1 SEHNR, CDR2 FQNEAQ (reference sequence). V gave up 5 bases and J gave up 5 bases, with 16 bases separating them. CDR3 DNA sequence: TGTGCCAGCAGCCGGACCCCCTCGTCTCACGAGCAGTACTTC. Its translation: CASSRTPSSHEQYF.

The V and J genes are TRBV30 and TRBJ2-2; 8 bases map to TRBD1. The germline CDR1 and CDR2 sequences are GTSNPN and SVGIG (reference sequence). Trimming took 0 bases from V and 7 from J; bases not matched to a gene: 10. The CDR3 runs to 16 residues. The CDR3 loop is CAWSVRRQGAGGELFF. The CDR3, as DNA: TGTGCCTGGAGTGTACGGCGGCAGGGGGCTGGCGGGGAGCTGTTTTTT.

J is TRBJ1-4 and V is TRBV5-1; tentatively, D is TRBD1 (6 bases). V dropped 2 bases and J dropped 2 bases, with 10 bases sitting between them. The CDR3 sequence is 15 residues long. Per germline, CDR1 SGHRS and CDR2 YFSETQ. DNA for the CDR3: TGCGCCAGCAGCTTCGGGGGGCCGACTAATGAAAAACTGTTTTTT. As protein: CASSFGGPTNEKLFF.

J is TRBJ2-1 and V is TRBV5-1; possibly TRBD2 for D (6 bases). Germline V gene data show CDR1 as SGHRS and CDR2 as YFSETQ. Trimming took 4 bases from V and 8 from J, leaving 16 bases between them. The CDR3 spans 14 residues. CDR3: CASSPSSPGDEQFF. The CDR3 DNA follows: TGCGCCAGCAGCCCCTCGTCCCCGGGAGATGAGCAGTTCTTC.

The rearrangement links TRBV6-6 to TRBJ1-2; 9 positions agree with TRBD1. CDR1 is MNHNY and CDR2 is SVGAGI in the germline V gene (reference sequence). There are 12 residues in the CDR3. V gave up 6 bases and J gave up 6 bases; unmatched junction bases: 2. In DNA, the CDR3 is TGTGCCAGCAGCACAGGGGGCCATGGCTACACCTTC. It is translated as CASSTGGHGYTF.

The chain couples TRBV7-9 to TRBJ1-2, with 7 bases aligning to TRBD1. J gave up 7 bases and V 4 bases, and 6 bases lay outside the gene matches. The germline V gene has CDR1 SEHNR and CDR2 FQNEAQ (reference sequence). This CDR3 comprises 13 residues. DNA for the CDR3: TGTGCCAGCAGCTGGGAGGGGGCGGTTGGCTACACCTTC. It codes for CASSWEGAVGYTF.

This chain joins TRBV7-9 and TRBJ2-2; 8 bases align to TRBD1. Trimming cost V 6 bases and J 5 bases; bases outside gene matches: 5. Germline assignment: CDR1 SEHNR and CDR2 FQNEAQ (reference sequence). This CDR3 region has 14 residues. This CDR3 reads CASRRQGTTGELFF. Here the CDR3 DNA reads TGTGCCAGCAGGCGACAGGGGACGACCGGGGAGCTGTTTTTT.

As for this clone: The identical CDR3 is also encoded by other nucleotide sequences in the sample. The chain is built from TRBV5-4 and TRBJ2-1; 11 positions agree with TRBD2. Germline lookup yields CDR1 SGHNT and CDR2 YYREEE (reference sequence). Trimming took 0 bases from V and 5 from J; bases not matched to a gene: 1. This CDR3 comprises 15 residues. The CDR3 sequence: CASSLGLAGNNEQFF. CDR3 sequence (DNA): TGTGCCAGCAGCTTGGGACTAGCGGGGAACAATGAGCAGTTCTTC.

This clone was seen only a few times. V and J are TRBV18 and TRBJ2-1, with D possibly being TRBD1 (5 bases). This CDR3 is built from 14 residues. Trimming cost V 2 bases and J 3 bases, with 8 bases left between them. Germline V CDR1 and CDR2: KGHSH, LQKENI. The CDR3 DNA is TGTGCCAGCTCACCAACCAGGGACTACAATGAGCAGTTCTTC. Translated: CASSPTRDYNEQFF. Using reference TRBV18 and TRBJ2-1 for the parts outside the CDR3, the full variable domain is NAGVMQNPRHLVRRRGQEARLRCSPMKGHSHVYWYRQLPEEGLKFMVYLQKENIIDESGMPKERFSAEFPKEGPSILRIQQVVRGDSAAYFCASSPTRDYNEQFFGPGTRLTVL.

The J gene is TRBJ1-4, the V gene TRBV7-2; 8 nucleotides align to TRBD1. This CDR3 has 14 residues. From germline, CDR1 is SGHTA and CDR2 FQGNSA. V lost 6 bases, J lost 10 bases, and 10 bases stayed unmatched. The CDR3 region has the DNA TGTGCCAGCAGGCCGTCAGGGGGCATGGTAAAACTGTTTTTT. Protein sequence: CASRPSGGMVKLFF. Together with reference TRBV7-2 and TRBJ1-4, the CDR3 gives the full variable domain: GAGVSQSPSNKVTEKGKDVELRCDPISGHTALYWYRQSLGQGLEFLIYFQGNSAPDKSGLPSDRFSAERTGGSVSTLTIQRTQQEDSAVYLCASRPSGGMVKLFFGSGTQLSVL.

The rearrangement joins TRBV29-1 to TRBJ1-2; D is perhaps TRBD1 (6 bases). V lost 6 bases and J 6 bases, leaving 14 bases between the germline ends. The CDR3 is 12 residues long. Germline CDR1 reads SQVTM; CDR2 reads ANQGSEA. The CDR3 nucleotides are TGCAGCGTAAACAGGGAAGGGCATGGCTACACCTTC. Protein: CSVNREGHGYTF.

The chain carries TRBV5-1 and TRBJ2-2; 7 positions match TRBD1. The germline V gene encodes CDR1 SGHRS and CDR2 YFSETQ. J was trimmed by 3 bases and V by 1 base; bases with no gene match: 9. This CDR3 has 17 amino acids. DNA of the CDR3: TGCGCCAGCAGCTTGAGGTCACAGGGGTTGTACACCGGGGAGCTGTTTTTT. It codes for CASSLRSQGLYTGELFF. The whole variable domain, remainder taken from reference TRBV5-1 and TRBJ2-2, is KAGVTQTPRYLIKTRGQQVTLSCSPISGHRSVSWYQQTPGQGLQFLFEYFSETQRNKGNFPGRFSGRQFSNSRSEMNVSTLELGDSALYLCASSLRSQGLYTGELFFGEGSRLTVL.

The gene calls are TRBV27 and TRBJ1-4, with TRBD1 matching over 7 bases. The J segment lost 0 bases and the V segment lost 3 bases, leaving 10 bases of the junction unmatched. Germline V CDR1 and CDR2: MNHEY, SMNVEV (reference sequence). The CDR3 sequence is 18 residues long. The CDR3 DNA sequence: TGTGCCAGCAGTTTGTACCAGACAGGGACTGCAACTAATGAAAAACTGTTTTTT. Translated, it gives CASSLYQTGTATNEKLFF.

The rearrangement joins TRBV7-9 to TRBJ1-5; 8 bases fit TRBD1. With V trimmed by 5 bases and J by 2 bases, 11 bases remained unmatched. Germline V gives CDR1 SEHNR, CDR2 FQNEAQ (reference sequence). The CDR3 is made up of 17 amino acids. This chain's CDR3 is CASSIGQGDGGNQPQHF. DNA for the CDR3: TGTGCCAGCAGCATCGGACAGGGTGATGGTGGCAATCAGCCCCAGCATTTT.

For this clone: The identical CDR3 is also encoded by other nucleotide sequences in the sample. CDR3 bases: TGCGCCAGCAGCTTGGGGGTCACCGGGGAGCTGTTTTTT. It translates to CASSLGVTGELFF. The chain uses TRBV5-1 and TRBJ2-2; no firm D call. Germline CDR1 reads SGHRS; CDR2 reads YFSETQ. The CDR3 covers 13 residues. The germline V and J ends were trimmed by 0 bases and 4 bases, with 4 bases remaining between them.

This chain uses TRBV6-4 with TRBJ2-2; 9 bases agree with TRBD2. This CDR3 has 16 residues. V was pared by 6 bases and J by 5 bases, with 10 bases of the junction left unmatched. The germline CDR1 and CDR2 sequences are MRHNA and SNTAGT. The CDR3 coding sequence is TGTGCCAGCAGCGCCGCGGGAGGGACCTTAACCGGGGAGCTGTTTTTT. Residues: CASSAAGGTLTGELFF.

This clone was observed once. The chain links TRBV28 to TRBJ1-5; 9 bases match TRBD1. The CDR3 is made up of 16 amino acids. The germline V gene has CDR1 MDHEN and CDR2 SYDVKM. The J segment lost 3 bases and the V segment lost 6 bases, leaving 9 bases of the junction unmatched. The DNA of the CDR3 is TGTGCCAGCAGAAACCTAGGGACAGGGAACAATCAGCCCCAGCATTTT. It codes for CASRNLGTGNNQPQHF.

The chain couples TRBV28 to TRBJ2-3, with D perhaps TRBD1 (5 bases). The germline gives CDR1 MDHEN, CDR2 SYDVKM. The CDR3 consists of 14 residues. The V end lost 6 bases, the J end lost 2 bases, and 12 bases lay between the germline ends. This CDR3 is CASRPQGHTDTQYF. CDR3 coding DNA: TGTGCCAGCAGGCCTCAGGGCCACACAGATACGCAGTATTTT.